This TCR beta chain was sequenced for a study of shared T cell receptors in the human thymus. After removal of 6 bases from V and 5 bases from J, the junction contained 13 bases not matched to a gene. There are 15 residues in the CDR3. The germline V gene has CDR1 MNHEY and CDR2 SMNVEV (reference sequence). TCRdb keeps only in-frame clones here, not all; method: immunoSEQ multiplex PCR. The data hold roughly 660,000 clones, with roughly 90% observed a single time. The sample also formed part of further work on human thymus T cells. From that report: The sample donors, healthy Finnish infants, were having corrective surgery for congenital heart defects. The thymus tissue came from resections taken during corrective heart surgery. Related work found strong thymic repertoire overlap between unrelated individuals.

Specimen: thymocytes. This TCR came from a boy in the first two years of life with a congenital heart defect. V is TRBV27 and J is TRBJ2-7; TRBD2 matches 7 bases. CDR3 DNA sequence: TGTGCCAGCAGGGGAAGTAGAGCGGGGCCCCACGAGCAGTACTTC. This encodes CASRGSRAGPHEQYF.